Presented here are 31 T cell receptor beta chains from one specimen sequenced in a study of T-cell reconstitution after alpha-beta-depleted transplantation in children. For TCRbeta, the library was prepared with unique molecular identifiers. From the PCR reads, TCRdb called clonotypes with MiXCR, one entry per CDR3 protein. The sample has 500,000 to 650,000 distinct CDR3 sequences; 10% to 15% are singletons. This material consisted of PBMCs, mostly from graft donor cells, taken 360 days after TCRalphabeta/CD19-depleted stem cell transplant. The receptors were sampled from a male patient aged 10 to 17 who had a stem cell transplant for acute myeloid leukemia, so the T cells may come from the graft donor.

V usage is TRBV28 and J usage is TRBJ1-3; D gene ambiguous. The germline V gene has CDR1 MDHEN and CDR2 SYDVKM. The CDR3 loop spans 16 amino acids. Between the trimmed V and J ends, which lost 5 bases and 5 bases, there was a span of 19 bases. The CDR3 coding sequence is TGTGCCAGCAGTCTCCTTAAAAGGAGTCCGCGAAACACCATATATTTT. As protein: CASSLLKRSPRNTIYF.

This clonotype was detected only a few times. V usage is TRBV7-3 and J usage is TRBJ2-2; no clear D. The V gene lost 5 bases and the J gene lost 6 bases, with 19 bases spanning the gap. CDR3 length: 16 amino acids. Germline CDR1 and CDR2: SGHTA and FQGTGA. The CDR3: CASSVMTWAGPGELFF. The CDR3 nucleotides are TGTGCCAGCAGCGTTATGACGTGGGCAGGACCCGGGGAGCTGTTTTTT.

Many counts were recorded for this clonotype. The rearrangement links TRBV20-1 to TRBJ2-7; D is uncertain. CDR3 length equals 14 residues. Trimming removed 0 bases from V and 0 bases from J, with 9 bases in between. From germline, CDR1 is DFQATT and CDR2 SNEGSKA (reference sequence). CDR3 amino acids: CSARENWSSYEQYF. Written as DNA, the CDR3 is TGCAGTGCTAGAGAGAACTGGAGCTCCTACGAGCAGTACTTC.

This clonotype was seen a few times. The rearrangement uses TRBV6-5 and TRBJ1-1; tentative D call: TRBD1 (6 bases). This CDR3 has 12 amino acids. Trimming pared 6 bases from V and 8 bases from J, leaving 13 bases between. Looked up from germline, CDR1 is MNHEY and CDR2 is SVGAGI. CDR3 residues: CASRGQYGEAFF. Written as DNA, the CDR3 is TGTGCCAGCAGAGGACAGTATGGGGAAGCTTTCTTT.

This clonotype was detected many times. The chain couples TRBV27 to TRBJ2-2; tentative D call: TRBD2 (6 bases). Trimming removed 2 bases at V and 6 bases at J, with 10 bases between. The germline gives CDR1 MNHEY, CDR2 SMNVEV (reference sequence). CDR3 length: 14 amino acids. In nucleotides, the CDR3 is TGTGCCAGCAGTTTAATATCGGGGGCCGGGGAGCTGTTTTTT. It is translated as CASSLISGAGELFF.

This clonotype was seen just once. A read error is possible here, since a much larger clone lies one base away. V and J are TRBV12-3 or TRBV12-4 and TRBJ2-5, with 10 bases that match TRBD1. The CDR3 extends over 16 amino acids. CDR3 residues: CACSLRQGASQETQYF. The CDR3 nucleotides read TGTGCCTGCAGCCTACGACAGGGGGCATCCCAAGAGACCCAGTACTTC.

CDR3 nucleotides: TGTGCCAGCAGTTACTTCAGCGGGGCCACCGGGGAGCTGTTTTTT. Translation: CASSYFSGATGELFF. The V gene is TRBV6-5, the J gene TRBJ2-2, with 7 nucleotides matching TRBD2. The V and J ends lost 1 base and 4 bases, in that order; junction bases with no gene match: 3. CDR3 length: 15 amino acids. The germline CDR1 and CDR2 sequences are MNHEY and SVGAGI.

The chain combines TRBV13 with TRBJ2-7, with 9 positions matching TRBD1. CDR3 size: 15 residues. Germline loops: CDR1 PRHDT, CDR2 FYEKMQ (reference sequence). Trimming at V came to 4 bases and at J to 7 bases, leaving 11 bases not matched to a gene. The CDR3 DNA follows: TGTGCCAGCAGCTACAGCGGGACAGGGATATGGGAGCAGTACTTC. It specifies CASSYSGTGIWEQYF.

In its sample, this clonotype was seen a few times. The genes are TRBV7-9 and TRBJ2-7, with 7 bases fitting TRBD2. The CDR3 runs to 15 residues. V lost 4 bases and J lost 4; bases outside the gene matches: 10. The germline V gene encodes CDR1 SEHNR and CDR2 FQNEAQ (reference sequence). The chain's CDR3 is CASSSPPGGGYEQYF. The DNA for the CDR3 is TGTGCCAGCAGCTCCCCACCGGGAGGAGGATACGAGCAGTACTTC.

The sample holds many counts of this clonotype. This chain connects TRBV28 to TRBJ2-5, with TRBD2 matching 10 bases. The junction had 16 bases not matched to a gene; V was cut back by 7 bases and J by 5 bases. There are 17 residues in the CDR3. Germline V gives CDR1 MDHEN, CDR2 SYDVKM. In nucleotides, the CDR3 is TGTGCCAGCACTGTACCAAGCGGGAGGGCGAGGCGGGAGACCCAGTACTTC. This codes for CASTVPSGRARRETQYF.

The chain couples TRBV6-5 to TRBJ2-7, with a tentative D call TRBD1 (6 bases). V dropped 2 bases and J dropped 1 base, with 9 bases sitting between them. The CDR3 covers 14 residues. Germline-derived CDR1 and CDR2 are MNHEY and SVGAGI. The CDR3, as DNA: TGTGCCAGCAGTTACCTGGGACAATCCTACGAGCAGTACTTC. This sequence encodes CASSYLGQSYEQYF.

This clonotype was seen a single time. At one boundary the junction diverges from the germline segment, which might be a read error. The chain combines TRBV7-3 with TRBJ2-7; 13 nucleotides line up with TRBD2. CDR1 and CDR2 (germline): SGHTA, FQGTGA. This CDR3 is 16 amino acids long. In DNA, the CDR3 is TGTGCCAGCAGCTTAAGTGGGACTAGCGGGACCTACGAGGAGTACTTC. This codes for CASSLSGTSGTYEEYF.

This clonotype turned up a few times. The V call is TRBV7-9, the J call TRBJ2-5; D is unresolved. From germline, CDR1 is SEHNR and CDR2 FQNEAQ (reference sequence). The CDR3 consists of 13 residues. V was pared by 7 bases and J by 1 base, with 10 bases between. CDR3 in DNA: TGTGCCAGCACTTTACGACCCCAAGAGACCCAGTACTTC. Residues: CASTLRPQETQYF.

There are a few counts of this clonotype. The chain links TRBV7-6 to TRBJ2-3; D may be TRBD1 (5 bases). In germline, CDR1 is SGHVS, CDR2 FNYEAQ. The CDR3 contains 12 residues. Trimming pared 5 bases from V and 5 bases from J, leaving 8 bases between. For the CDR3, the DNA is TGTGCCAGCAGCCCAGGGCAAGATACGCAGTATTTT. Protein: CASSPGQDTQYF.

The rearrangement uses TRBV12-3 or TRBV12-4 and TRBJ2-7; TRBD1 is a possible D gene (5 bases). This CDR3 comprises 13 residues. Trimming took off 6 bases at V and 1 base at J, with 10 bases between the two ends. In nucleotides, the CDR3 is TGTGCCAGCAGCACCAGGACATCCTACGAGCAGTACTTC. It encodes CASSTRTSYEQYF.

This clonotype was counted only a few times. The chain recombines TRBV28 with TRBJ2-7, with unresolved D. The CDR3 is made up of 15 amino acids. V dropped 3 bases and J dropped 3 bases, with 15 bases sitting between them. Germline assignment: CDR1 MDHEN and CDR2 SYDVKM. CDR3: CASSFGLPLNYEQYF. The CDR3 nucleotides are TGTGCCAGCAGTTTTGGGTTGCCTTTGAACTACGAGCAGTACTTC.

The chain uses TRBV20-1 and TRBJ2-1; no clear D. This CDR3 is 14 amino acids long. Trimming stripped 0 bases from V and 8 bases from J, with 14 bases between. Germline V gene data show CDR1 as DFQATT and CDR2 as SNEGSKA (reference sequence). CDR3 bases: TGCAGTGCTAGAGATACGCGAAGAGTCGATGAGCAGTTCTTC. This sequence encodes CSARDTRRVDEQFF.

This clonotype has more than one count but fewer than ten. CDR3 sequence reads: CASSVSGTGNTGELFF. In DNA, the CDR3 is TGTGCCAGCAGCGTCAGTGGGACAGGGAACACCGGGGAGCTGTTTTTT. The V call is TRBV9, the J call TRBJ2-2, with 8 bases aligning to TRBD1. Germline CDR1 is SGDLS and CDR2 is YYNGEE. The CDR3 has 16 amino acids. V lost 2 bases to trimming and J lost 1 base; unmatched junction nucleotides: 4.

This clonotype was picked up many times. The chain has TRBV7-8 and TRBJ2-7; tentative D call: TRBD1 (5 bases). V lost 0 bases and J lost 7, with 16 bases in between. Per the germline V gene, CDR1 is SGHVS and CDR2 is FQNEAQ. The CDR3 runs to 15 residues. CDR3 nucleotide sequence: TGTGCCAGCAGCTTAGCAGGGGATGCCTATTCGGAGCAGTACTTC. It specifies CASSLAGDAYSEQYF.

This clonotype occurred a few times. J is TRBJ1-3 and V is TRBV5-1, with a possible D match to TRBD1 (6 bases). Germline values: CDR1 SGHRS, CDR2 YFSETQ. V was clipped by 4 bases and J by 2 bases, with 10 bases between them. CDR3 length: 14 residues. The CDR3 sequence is CASSTGTTGNTIYF. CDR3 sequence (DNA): TGCGCCAGCAGCACAGGGACCACTGGAAACACCATATATTTT.

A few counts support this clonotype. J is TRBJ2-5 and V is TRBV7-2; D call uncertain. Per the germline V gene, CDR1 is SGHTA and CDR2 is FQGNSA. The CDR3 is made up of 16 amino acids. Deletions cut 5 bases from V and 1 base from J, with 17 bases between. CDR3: CASSPTFMQTQETQYF. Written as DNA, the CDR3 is TGTGCCAGCAGCCCAACTTTTATGCAGACCCAAGAGACCCAGTACTTC. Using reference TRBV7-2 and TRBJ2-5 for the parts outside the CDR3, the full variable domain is GAGVSQSPSNKVTEKGKDVELRCDPISGHTALYWYRQSLGQGLEFLIYFQGNSAPDKSGLPSDRFSAERTGGSVSTLTIQRTQQEDSAVYLCASSPTFMQTQETQYFGPGTRLLVL.

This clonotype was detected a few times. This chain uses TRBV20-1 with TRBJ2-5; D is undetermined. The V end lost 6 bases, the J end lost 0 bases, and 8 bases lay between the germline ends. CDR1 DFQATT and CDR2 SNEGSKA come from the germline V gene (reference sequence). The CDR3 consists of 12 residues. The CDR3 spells CSAPLYQETQYF. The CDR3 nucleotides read TGCAGTGCCCCCCTTTACCAAGAGACCCAGTACTTC.

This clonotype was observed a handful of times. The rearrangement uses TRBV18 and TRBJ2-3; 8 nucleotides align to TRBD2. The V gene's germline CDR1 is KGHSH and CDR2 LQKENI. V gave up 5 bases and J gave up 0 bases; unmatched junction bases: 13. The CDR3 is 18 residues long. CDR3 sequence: CASSALAGLGISTDTQYF. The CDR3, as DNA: TGTGCCAGCTCAGCCCTAGCGGGCCTCGGGATTAGCACAGATACGCAGTATTTT.

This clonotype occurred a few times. The CDR3 region is CASTETTAFF. The CDR3 DNA follows: TGTGCCAGCACAGAAACAACGGCTTTCTTT. This chain joins TRBV2 and TRBJ1-1; no clear D gene. V lost 7 bases and J lost 11, with 11 bases in between. CDR1 is SNHLY, CDR2 FYNNEI, per germline. This CDR3 region has 10 residues.

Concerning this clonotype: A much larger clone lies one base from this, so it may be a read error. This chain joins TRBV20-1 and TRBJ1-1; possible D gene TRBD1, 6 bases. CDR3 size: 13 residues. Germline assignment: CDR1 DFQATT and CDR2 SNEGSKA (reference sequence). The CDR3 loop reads CSARSPGDTEALF. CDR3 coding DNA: TGCAGTGCTAGGTCTCCAGGGGACACTGAAGCTCTCTTT.

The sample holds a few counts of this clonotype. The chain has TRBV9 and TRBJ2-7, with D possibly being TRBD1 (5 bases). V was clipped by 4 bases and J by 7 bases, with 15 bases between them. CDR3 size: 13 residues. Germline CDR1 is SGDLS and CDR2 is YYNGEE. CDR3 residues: CASSHRPTREQYF. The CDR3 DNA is TGTGCCAGCAGCCACAGGCCCACCCGGGAGCAGTACTTC.

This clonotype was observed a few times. CDR3: CASTSWGLGGLDTQYF. The DNA of the CDR3 is TGTGCCAGCACCTCGTGGGGTCTTGGGGGATTAGATACGCAGTATTTT. The V call is TRBV6-1, the J call TRBJ2-3; tentatively, D is TRBD1 or TRBD2 (5 bases each). The CDR3 consists of 16 residues. V was clipped by 7 bases and J by 5 bases, with 22 bases between them. Germline CDR1 and CDR2: MNHNS and SASEGT.

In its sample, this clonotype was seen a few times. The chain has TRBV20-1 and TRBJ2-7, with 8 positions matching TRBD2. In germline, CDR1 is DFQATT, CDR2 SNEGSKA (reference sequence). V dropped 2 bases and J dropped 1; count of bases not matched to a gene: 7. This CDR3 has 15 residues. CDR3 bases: TGCAGTGCTAGATTATGGCTAGCGGGTTCCTACGAGCAGTACTTC. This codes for CSARLWLAGSYEQYF.

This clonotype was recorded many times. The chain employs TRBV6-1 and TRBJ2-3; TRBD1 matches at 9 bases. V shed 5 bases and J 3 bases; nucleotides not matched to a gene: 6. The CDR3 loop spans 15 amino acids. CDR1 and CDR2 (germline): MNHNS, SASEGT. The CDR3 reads CASSQTGGGTDTQYF. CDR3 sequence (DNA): TGTGCCAGCAGTCAAACAGGGGGCGGTACAGATACGCAGTATTTT.

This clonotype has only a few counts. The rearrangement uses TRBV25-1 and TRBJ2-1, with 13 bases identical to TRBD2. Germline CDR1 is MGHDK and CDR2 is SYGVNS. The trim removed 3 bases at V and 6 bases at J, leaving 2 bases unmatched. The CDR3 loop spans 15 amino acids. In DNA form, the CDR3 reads TGTGCCAGCAGTGACACTAGCGGGAGGGCCAATGAGCAGTTCTTC. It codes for CASSDTSGRANEQFF.

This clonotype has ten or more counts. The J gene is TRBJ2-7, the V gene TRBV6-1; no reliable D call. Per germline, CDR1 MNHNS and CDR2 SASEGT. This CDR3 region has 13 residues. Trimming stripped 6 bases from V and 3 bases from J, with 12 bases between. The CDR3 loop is CASRDDTDYEQYF. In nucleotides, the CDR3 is TGTGCCAGCAGAGACGACACGGACTACGAGCAGTACTTC.